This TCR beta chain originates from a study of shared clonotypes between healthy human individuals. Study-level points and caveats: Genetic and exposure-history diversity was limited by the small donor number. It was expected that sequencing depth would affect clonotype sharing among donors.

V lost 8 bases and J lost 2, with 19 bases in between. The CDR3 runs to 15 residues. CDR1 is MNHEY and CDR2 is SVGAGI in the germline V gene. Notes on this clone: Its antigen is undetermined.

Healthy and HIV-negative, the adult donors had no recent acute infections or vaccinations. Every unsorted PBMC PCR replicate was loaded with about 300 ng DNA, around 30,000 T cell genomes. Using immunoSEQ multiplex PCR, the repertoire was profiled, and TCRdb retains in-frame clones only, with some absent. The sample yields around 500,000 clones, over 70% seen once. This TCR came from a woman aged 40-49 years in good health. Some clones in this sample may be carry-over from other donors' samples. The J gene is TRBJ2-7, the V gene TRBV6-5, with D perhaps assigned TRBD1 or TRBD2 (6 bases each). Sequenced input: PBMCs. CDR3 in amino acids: CASGGRGTSTYEQYF. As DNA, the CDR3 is TGTGCCAGCGGGGGAAGGGGGACTTCTACCTACGAGCAGTACTTC.